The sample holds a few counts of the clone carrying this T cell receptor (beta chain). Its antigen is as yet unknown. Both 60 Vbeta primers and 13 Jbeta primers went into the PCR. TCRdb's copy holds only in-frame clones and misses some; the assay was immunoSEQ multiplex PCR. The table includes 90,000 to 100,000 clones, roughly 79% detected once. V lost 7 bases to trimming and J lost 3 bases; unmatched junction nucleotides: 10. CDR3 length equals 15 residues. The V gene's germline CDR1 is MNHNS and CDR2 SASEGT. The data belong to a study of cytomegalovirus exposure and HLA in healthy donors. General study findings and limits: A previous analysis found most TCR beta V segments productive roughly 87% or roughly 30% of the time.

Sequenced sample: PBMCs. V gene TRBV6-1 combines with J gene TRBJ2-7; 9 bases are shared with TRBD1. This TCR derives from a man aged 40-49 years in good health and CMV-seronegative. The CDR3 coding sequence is TGTGCCAGCACTCCCGCCGGGACAGGGATCTACGAGCAGTACTTC. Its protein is CASTPAGTGIYEQYF.